The 17 T cell receptor beta chains below come from one sample, sequenced in a study of CD8+CD57+ T cells in acquired aplastic anemia. TCR beta VDJ and CDR3 profiles were obtained from a genomic DNA template. In TCRdb, the reads were re-called with MiXCR into one record per CDR3 protein. The sample consists of approximately 270,000 distinct CDR3 sequences, 45% to 70% of them appearing once. The source material was sorted CD4+, CD8+, or CD8+CD57+ T cells (not recorded which) from PBMCs. Every receptor here comes from a human donor with severe aplastic anemia or a healthy control (not recorded which).

The chain combines TRBV7-2 with TRBJ2-6, with TRBD1 matching 9 bases. The J segment lost 1 base and the V segment lost 5 bases, leaving 12 bases of the junction unmatched. CDR1 and CDR2 (germline): SGHTA, FQGNSA. The CDR3 runs 19 residues. CDR3 region: CTSSPSTGGVLSGANVLTF. In DNA form, the CDR3 reads TGTACCAGCAGCCCCTCGACAGGGGGAGTGCTTTCTGGGGCCAACGTCCTGACTTTC.

V and J are TRBV7-9 and TRBJ2-7; D ambiguous. CDR1 and CDR2 from the germline V gene are SEHNR and FQNEAQ (reference sequence). V shed 5 bases and J shed 3 bases, with 32 bases lying between them. The CDR3 runs 20 residues. CDR3 nucleotides: TGTGCCAGCAGCACACCCGAGACACGGCGGAACCTTGCCTCGCTCTACGAGCAGTACTTC. It specifies CASSTPETRRNLASLYEQYF. The complete variable domain, with remaining parts taken from reference TRBV7-9 and TRBJ2-7, reads DTGVSQNPRHKITKRGQNVTFRCDPISEHNRLYWYRQTLGQGPEFLTYFQNEAQLEKSRLLSDRFSAERPKGSFSTLEIQRTEQGDSAMYLCASSTPETRRNLASLYEQYFGPGTRLTVT.

Many counts were recorded for this clonotype. The gene calls are TRBV12-3 or TRBV12-4 and TRBJ1-1, with D possibly being TRBD1 (5 bases). This CDR3 comprises 12 residues. Between the trimmed V and J ends, which lost 6 bases and 4 bases, there was a span of 9 bases. In DNA form, the CDR3 reads TGTGCCAGCAGCCGGGGGGGCACTGAAGCTTTCTTT. This encodes CASSRGGTEAFF.

Many counts were recorded for this clonotype. This chain joins TRBV7-8 and TRBJ2-7; 10 bases line up with TRBD2. V trimming: 2 bases; J trimming: 0 bases; junction bases outside the gene matches: 4. CDR3 length equals 16 residues. Germline CDR1 is SGHVS and CDR2 is FQNEAQ. The CDR3 sequence: CASSLNSGGYSYEQYF. The CDR3 region has the DNA TGTGCCAGCAGCTTAAATAGCGGGGGGTACTCCTACGAGCAGTACTTC.

The sample holds many counts of this clonotype. The chain combines TRBV12-3 or TRBV12-4 with TRBJ2-1, with unresolved D. The CDR3 totals 13 residues. The V gene lost 6 bases and the J gene lost 3 bases, with 9 bases spanning the gap. CDR3 nucleotides: TGTGCCAGCAGGGAGTCAAGCTACAATGAGCAGTTCTTC. It codes for CASRESSYNEQFF.

A remark on this clonotype: A much bigger clone sits one base away, suggesting this may be a read error. The rearrangement joins TRBV12-3 or TRBV12-4 to TRBJ1-5; D is possibly TRBD1 (5 bases). V lost 1 base and J 6 bases, leaving 16 bases between the germline ends. This CDR3 comprises 16 residues. The CDR3 reads CASSLGGEAGGQPQHF. The CDR3, as DNA: TGTGCCAGCAGTTTAGGAGGGGAGGCTGGGGGTCAGCCCCAGCATTTT.

J is TRBJ2-7 and V is TRBV20-1, with D perhaps given as TRBD1 or TRBD2 (6 bases each). The CDR3 is made up of 17 amino acids. Germline V gene data show CDR1 as DFQATT and CDR2 as SNEGSKA (reference sequence). The ends were cut back, 1 base at V and 0 bases at J, with 19 bases in the middle. The DNA for the CDR3 is TGCAGTGCTAGAGTTAAAAAAGGGGGGACAACCTCCTACGAGCAGTACTTC. It codes for CSARVKKGGTTSYEQYF.

Remarks on this clonotype: The limits of the CDR3 on the DNA are not certain, so only TCRdb's listed CDR3 is given. The V call is TRBV7-9, the J call TRBJ2-1; TRBD2 is taken as the D call from the table, unchecked against the DNA. The CDR3 numbers 20 amino acids, ends counted. In germline, CDR1 is SEHNR, CDR2 FQNEAQ (reference sequence). CDR3: CASSFYICSASRGGWGEQFF.

CDR3 DNA sequence: TGTGCCAGCAGCTTGGCTAGCGGTAGCTCCTACAATGAGCAGTTCTTC. Protein sequence: CASSLASGSSYNEQFF. The chain carries TRBV11-2 and TRBJ2-1, with 7 bases matching TRBD2. The CDR3 loop spans 16 amino acids. V shed 3 bases, J shed 0 bases, and the junction held 5 bases outside the gene matches. Germline assignment: CDR1 SGHAT and CDR2 FQNNGV.

J is TRBJ2-5 and V is TRBV7-3, with D perhaps TRBD2 (6 bases). Trimming removed 5 bases at V and 5 bases at J, with 15 bases between. CDR1 is SGHTA, CDR2 FQGTGA, per germline. This CDR3 comprises 14 residues. CDR3 coding DNA: TGTGCCAGCAGCCGATATGGGCTAGCGGAGACCCAGTACTTC. It codes for CASSRYGLAETQYF.

Many counts were recorded for this clonotype. The V call is TRBV7-9, the J call TRBJ1-1, with TRBD1 matching over 8 bases. Trimming removed 4 bases from V and 5 bases from J; junction bases left unmatched: 12. Looked up from germline, CDR1 is SEHNR and CDR2 is FQNEAQ (reference sequence). This CDR3 region has 16 residues. CDR3 DNA sequence: TGTGCCAGCAGCTCTACCGAGAGACAGGGGAAAACTGAAGCTTTCTTT. This sequence encodes CASSSTERQGKTEAFF.

As regards this clonotype: A single base separates this from a much larger clone, so it may be a read error. Likely a read error: the CDR3 ends without its conserved phenylalanine or tryptophan. J is TRBJ1-6 and V is TRBV5-6; maybe TRBD1 (6 bases). The CDR3 extends over 15 amino acids. Trimming removed 4 bases at V and 3 bases at J, with 11 bases between. CDR1 is SGHDT, CDR2 YYEEEE, per germline. CDR3 nucleotides: TGTGCCAGCAGCCCCGACAGGAGCTATAATTCACCCCTCCACTCT. Its translation is CASSPDRSYNSPLHS.

This clonotype was counted at least ten times. V is TRBV19 and J is TRBJ2-3; TRBD1 aligns across 7 bases. The germline V gene encodes CDR1 LNHDA and CDR2 SQIVND (reference sequence). The CDR3 contains 14 residues. V gave up 8 bases and J gave up 2 bases; unmatched junction bases: 7. The CDR3 reads CASFSGQDTDTQYF. DNA of the CDR3: TGTGCCAGTTTCTCCGGACAGGACACAGATACGCAGTATTTT.

Of note for this clonotype: Its ends do not fully match the called genes, so a read error is possible. The rearrangement uses TRBV5-1 and TRBJ1-1; no definite D call. CDR1 and CDR2 (germline): SGHRS, YFSETQ. This CDR3 is built from 11 residues. CDR3 amino acids: CASSLGTLTSF. CDR3 nucleotide sequence: TGCGCCAGCAGCTTGGGGACGCTAACTTCCTTT.

This clonotype was seen repeatedly, ten times or more. The gene calls are TRBV6-5 and TRBJ2-7; possibly TRBD2 for D (6 bases). The germline CDR1 and CDR2 sequences are MNHEY and SVGAGI. This CDR3 contains 14 residues. Between the trimmed V and J ends, which lost 2 bases and 3 bases, there was a span of 11 bases. The CDR3 loop is CASSYGATSYEQYF. Written as DNA, the CDR3 is TGTGCCAGCAGTTACGGGGCGACTAGCTACGAGCAGTACTTC.

This clonotype was detected ten times or more. This sequence joins TRBV6-5 and TRBJ2-2; no clear D. Germline assignment: CDR1 MNHEY and CDR2 SVGAGI. The V end was cut by 2 bases, the J end by 2 bases, with 12 bases between. CDR3 length: 16 amino acids. This CDR3 reads CASSYKEPSNTGELFF. The CDR3 coding sequence is TGTGCCAGCAGTTACAAGGAGCCAAGCAACACCGGGGAGCTGTTTTTT.

Concerning this clonotype itself: One end of the junction does not line up with germline, which may come from a read error. The J gene is TRBJ2-7, the V gene TRBV7-2; D unclear. Looked up from germline, CDR1 is SGHTA and CDR2 is FQGNSA. The CDR3 is 13 residues long. CDR3 bases: TGTGCCAACAGCTTATACTTGACGTACGAGCAGTACTTC. Translated: CANSLYLTYEQYF.